Each of the 3 T cell receptor beta chains below was sequenced from the same sample in a study of T cells after yellow fever vaccination. TCRdb called the 5' RACE reads again in MiXCR, with one record for every CDR3 protein. Counted here are 300,000 to 400,000 distinct CDR3 sequences, roughly an eighth occurring once; the ten biggest clones make up roughly 3%. Sequenced material: CD4+ T cells sorted from PBMCs, taken 15 days after the yellow fever booster vaccination. The receptors derive from a man younger than 35 who received the YFV17D yellow fever vaccine.

This sequence joins TRBV7-9 and TRBJ1-3; D is perhaps TRBD1 (5 bases). The germline CDR1 and CDR2 sequences are SEHNR and FQNEAQ (reference sequence). The CDR3 sequence is 13 residues long. Deletions cut 3 bases from V and 7 bases from J, with 10 bases between. The CDR3 DNA follows: TGTGCCAGCAGCTTCGACAGTTGGAACACCATATATTTT. It codes for CASSFDSWNTIYF.

This clonotype came up many times. The chain combines TRBV7-3 with TRBJ2-7, with D perhaps TRBD2 (5 bases). This CDR3 has 13 amino acids. V was pared by 2 bases and J by 3 bases, with 8 bases between. Germline-derived CDR1 and CDR2 are SGHTA and FQGTGA. The CDR3 coding sequence is TGTGCCAGCAGCTTAGAGGGCGGCTACGAGCAGTACTTC. This gives the protein CASSLEGGYEQYF.

This clonotype was seen repeatedly, ten times or more. The genes are TRBV5-1 and TRBJ2-4, with D possibly being TRBD2 (5 bases). The V end lost 0 bases, the J end lost 4 bases, and 8 bases lay between the germline ends. The CDR3 extends over 14 amino acids. Germline lookup yields CDR1 SGHRS and CDR2 YFSETQ. The CDR3 DNA reads as TGCGCCAGCAGCTTGGCACTAGGAAAAAACATTCAGTACTTC. Protein: CASSLALGKNIQYF.